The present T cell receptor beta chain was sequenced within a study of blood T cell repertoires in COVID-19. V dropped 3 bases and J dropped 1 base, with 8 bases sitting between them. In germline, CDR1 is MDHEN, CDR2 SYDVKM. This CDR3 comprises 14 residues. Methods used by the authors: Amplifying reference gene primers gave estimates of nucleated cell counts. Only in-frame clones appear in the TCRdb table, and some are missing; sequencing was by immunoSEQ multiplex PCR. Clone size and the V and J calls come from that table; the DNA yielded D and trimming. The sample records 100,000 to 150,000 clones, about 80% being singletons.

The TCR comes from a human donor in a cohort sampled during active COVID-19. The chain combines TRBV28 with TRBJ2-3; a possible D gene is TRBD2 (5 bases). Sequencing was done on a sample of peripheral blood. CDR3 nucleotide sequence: TGTGCCAGCAGTTTCATTAGCGGCACAGATACGCAGTATTTT. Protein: CASSFISGTDTQYF.